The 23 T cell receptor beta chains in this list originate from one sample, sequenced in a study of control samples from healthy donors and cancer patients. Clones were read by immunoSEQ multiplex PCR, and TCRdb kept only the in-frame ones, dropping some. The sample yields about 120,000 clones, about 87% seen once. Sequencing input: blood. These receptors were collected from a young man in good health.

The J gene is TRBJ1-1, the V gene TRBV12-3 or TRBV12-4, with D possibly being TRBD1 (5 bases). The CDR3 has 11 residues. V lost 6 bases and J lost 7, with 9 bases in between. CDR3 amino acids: CASRTDSEAFF. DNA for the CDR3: TGTGCCAGCAGGACCGACAGTGAAGCTTTCTTT.

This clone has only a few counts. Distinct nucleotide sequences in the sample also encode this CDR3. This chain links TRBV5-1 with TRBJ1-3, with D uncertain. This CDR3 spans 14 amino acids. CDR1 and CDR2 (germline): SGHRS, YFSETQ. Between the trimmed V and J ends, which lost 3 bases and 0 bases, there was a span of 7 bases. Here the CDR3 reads CASSSQSSGNTIYF. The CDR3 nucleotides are TGCGCCAGCAGCTCCCAGAGCTCTGGAAACACCATATATTTT.

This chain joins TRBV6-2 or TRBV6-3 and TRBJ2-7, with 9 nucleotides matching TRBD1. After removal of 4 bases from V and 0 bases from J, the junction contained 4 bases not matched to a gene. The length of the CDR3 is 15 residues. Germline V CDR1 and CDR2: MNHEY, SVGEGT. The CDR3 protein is CASSFGQGFSYEQYV. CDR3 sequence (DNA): TGTGCCAGCAGTTTCGGACAGGGGTTCTCCTACGAGCAGTACGTC.

The CDR3 protein is CASSSGTGGYQPQHF. The CDR3 DNA reads as TGTGCCAGCAGTTCCGGGACAGGGGGCTATCAGCCCCAGCATTTT. The rearrangement joins TRBV27 to TRBJ1-5, with 12 bases fitting TRBD1. The CDR3 sequence is 15 residues long. Germline CDR1 is MNHEY and CDR2 is SMNVEV (reference sequence). J lost 5 bases, V lost 4 bases, and 3 bases had no gene match.

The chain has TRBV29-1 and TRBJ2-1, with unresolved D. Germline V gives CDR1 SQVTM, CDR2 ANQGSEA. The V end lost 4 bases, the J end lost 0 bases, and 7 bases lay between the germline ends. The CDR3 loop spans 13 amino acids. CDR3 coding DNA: TGCAGCGTTGTTCCCTTCTCCTACAATGAGCAGTTCTTC. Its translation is CSVVPFSYNEQFF.

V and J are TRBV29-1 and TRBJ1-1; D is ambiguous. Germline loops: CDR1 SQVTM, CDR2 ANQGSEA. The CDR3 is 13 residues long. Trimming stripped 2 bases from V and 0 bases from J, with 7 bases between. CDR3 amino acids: CSVEKRVNTEAFF. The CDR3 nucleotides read TGCAGCGTTGAAAAACGGGTGAACACTGAAGCTTTCTTT.

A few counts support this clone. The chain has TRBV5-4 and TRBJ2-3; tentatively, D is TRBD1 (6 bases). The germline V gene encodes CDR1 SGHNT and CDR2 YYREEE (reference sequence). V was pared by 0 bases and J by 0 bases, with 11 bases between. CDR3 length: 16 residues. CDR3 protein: CASSLASGHSTDTQYF. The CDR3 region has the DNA TGTGCCAGCAGCTTGGCGTCGGGACATAGCACAGATACGCAGTATTTT.

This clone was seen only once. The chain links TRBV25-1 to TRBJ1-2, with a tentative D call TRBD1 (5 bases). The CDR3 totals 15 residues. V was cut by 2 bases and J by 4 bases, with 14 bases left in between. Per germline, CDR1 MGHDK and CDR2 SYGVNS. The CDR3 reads CASSEDGAPGYGYTF. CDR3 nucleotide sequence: TGTGCCAGCAGTGAAGATGGGGCGCCGGGCTATGGCTACACCTTC.

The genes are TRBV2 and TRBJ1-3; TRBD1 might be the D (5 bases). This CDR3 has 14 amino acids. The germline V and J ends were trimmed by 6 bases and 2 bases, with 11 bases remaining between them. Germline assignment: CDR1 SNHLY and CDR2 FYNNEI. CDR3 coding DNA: TGTGCCAGCAGAAGGGGAGGGACTGGAAACACCATATATTTT. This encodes CASRRGGTGNTIYF.

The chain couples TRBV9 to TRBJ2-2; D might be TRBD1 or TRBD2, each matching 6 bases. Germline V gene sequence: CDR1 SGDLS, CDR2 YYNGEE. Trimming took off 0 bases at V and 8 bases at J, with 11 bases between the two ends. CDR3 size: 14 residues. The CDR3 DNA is TGTGCCAGCAGCGTAGTGGGGGGCGGAGGGGAGCTGTTTTTT. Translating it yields CASSVVGGGGELFF.

In DNA, the CDR3 is TGTGCCAGCAGTTCCGACAGGGGGCGAGACAATGAGCAGTTCTTC. Its translation is CASSSDRGRDNEQFF. The chain recombines TRBV6-5 with TRBJ2-1; 10 bases map to TRBD1. V lost 4 bases, J lost 5 bases, and 5 bases stayed unmatched. CDR1 is MNHEY, CDR2 SVGAGI, per germline. The CDR3 has 15 residues.

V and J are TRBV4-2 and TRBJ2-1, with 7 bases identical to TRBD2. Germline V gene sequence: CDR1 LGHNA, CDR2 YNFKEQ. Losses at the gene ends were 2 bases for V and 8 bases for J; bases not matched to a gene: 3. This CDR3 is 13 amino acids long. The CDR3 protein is CASSQPGRDEQFF. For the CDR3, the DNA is TGTGCCAGCAGCCAACCAGGGAGGGATGAGCAGTTCTTC.

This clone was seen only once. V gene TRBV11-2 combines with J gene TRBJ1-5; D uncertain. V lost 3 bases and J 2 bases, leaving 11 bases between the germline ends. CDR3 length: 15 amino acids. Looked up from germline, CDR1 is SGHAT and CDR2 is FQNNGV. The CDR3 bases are TGTGCCAGCAGCTTGGGCGGGGTGGGCAATCAGCCCCAGCATTTT. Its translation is CASSLGGVGNQPQHF.

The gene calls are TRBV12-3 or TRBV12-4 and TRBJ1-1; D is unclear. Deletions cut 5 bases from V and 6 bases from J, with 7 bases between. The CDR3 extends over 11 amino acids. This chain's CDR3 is CASSPDSEAFF. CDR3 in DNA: TGTGCCAGCAGTCCCGATTCTGAAGCTTTCTTT.

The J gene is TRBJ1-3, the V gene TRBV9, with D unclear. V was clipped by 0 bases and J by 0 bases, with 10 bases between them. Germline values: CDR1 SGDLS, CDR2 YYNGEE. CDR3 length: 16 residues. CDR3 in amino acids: CASSVDGMSSGNTIYF. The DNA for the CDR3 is TGTGCCAGCAGCGTAGATGGGATGAGCTCTGGAAACACCATATATTTT. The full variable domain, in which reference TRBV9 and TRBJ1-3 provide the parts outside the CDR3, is DSGVTQTPKHLITATGQRVTLRCSPRSGDLSVYWYQQSLDQGLQFLIQYYNGEERAKGNILERFSAQQFPDLHSELNLSSLELGDSALYFCASSVDGMSSGNTIYFGEGSWLTVV.

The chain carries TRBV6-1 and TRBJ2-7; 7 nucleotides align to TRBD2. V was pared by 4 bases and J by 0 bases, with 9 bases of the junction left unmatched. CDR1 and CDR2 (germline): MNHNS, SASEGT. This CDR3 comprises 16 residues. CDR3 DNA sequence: TGTGCCAGCAGTGCCTCGGGGGGACTGCCCTCCTACGAGCAGTACTTC. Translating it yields CASSASGGLPSYEQYF.

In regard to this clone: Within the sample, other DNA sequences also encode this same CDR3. As DNA, the CDR3 is TGCGCCAGCAGCCCGGACAGGGCCACTGAAGCTTTCTTT. Protein sequence: CASSPDRATEAFF. The chain combines TRBV5-1 with TRBJ1-1; 8 positions agree with TRBD1. The junction had 3 bases not matched to a gene; V was cut back by 4 bases and J by 4 bases. Germline V gene data show CDR1 as SGHRS and CDR2 as YFSETQ. The CDR3 extends over 13 amino acids.

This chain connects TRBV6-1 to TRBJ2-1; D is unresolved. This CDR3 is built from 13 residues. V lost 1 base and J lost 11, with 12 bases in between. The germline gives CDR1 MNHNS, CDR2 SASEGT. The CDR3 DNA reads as TGTGCCAGCAGTGAAGTCGGTTTGGATAAGCAGTTCTTC. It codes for CASSEVGLDKQFF.

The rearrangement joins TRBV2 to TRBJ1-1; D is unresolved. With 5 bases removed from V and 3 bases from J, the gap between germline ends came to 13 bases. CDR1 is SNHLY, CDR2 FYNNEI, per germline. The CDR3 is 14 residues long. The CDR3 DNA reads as TGTGCCAGCAGTCTCCGGGTCCGGGACACTGAAGCTTTCTTT. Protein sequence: CASSLRVRDTEAFF.

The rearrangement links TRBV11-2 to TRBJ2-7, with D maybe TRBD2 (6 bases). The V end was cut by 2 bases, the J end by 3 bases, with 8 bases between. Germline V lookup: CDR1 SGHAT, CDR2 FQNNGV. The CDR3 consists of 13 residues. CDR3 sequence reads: CASSLLEGYEQYV. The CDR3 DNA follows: TGTGCCAGCAGCTTATTGGAGGGCTACGAGCAGTACGTC.

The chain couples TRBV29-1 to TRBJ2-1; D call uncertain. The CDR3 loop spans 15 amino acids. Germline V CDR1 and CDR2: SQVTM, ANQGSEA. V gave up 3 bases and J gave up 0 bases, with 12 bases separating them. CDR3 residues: CSVDRALSSYNEQFF. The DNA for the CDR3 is TGCAGCGTTGATAGAGCCCTGAGCTCCTACAATGAGCAGTTCTTC.

The DNA for the CDR3 is TGTGCCAGTTACTTTGGGAACCCAGGTCGGGAGACCCAGTACTTC. This gives the protein CASYFGNPGRETQYF. This chain uses TRBV2 with TRBJ2-5; D gene unclear. The CDR3 length is 15 residues. Germline V gives CDR1 SNHLY, CDR2 FYNNEI. V was shortened by 9 bases and J by 5 bases, with 22 bases between the two germline ends.

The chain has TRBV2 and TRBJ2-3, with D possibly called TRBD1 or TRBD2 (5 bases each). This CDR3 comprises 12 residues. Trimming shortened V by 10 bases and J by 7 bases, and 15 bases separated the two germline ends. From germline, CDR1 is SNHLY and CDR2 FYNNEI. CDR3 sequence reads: CATRTGRNTQYF. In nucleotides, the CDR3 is TGTGCCACCCGGACGGGGCGTAATACGCAGTATTTT.